This TCR beta chain is drawn from a study of T cells in Graves' hyperthyroidism and ophthalmopathy. The study, taken as a whole, reports: A model of 13 V-J features distinguished ophthalmopathy from stable hyperthyroidism.

Amplified TCR beta CDR3 regions derived from RNA transcripts. A first-round RT-PCR of the TCR CDR3 used the HTBI primer set. TCRdb re-called the multiplex PCR reads through MiXCR, storing one row per CDR3 protein. The sample has 350,000 to 400,000 distinct CDR3 sequences; about 19% are singletons. The CDR3 totals 17 residues. The ends were cut back, 0 bases at V and 1 base at J, with 15 bases in the middle. CDR1 and CDR2 (germline): LGHDT, YNNKEL (reference sequence). Regarding this clonotype: Its antigen is as yet unknown.

The V gene is TRBV3-1, the J gene TRBJ1-1; D ambiguous. The sample comprised blood. This receptor was taken from a woman aged 18 to 35 with Graves' hyperthyroidism. The CDR3 protein is CASSQDIGPPANTEAFF. CDR3 in DNA: TGTGCCAGCAGCCAAGATATCGGTCCCCCGGCGAACACTGAAGCTTTCTTT. Full variable domain (remainder filled in from reference TRBV3-1 and TRBJ1-1): DTAVSQTPKYLVTQMGNDKSIKCEQNLGHDTMYWYKQDSKKFLKIMFSYNNKELIINETVPNRFSPKSPDKAHLNLHINSLELGDSAVYFCASSQDIGPPANTEAFFGQGTRLTVV.